The TCR beta chain under discussion was sequenced for a study of blood T cells in healthy people across ages. Sample-barcoded 5' priming and a J-beta primer mix drove a second PCR of about 6 to 12 cycles. MiXCR was run by TCRdb on the 5' RACE reads, yielding one entry per CDR3 protein. The repertoire holds approximately 780,000 distinct CDR3 sequences, with roughly 26% as singletons. This clonotype was found a few times. V was pared by 5 bases and J by 6 bases, with 16 bases between. This CDR3 contains 15 residues. Germline-derived CDR1 and CDR2 are KGHSH and LQKENI. These data were also reused for a study on T cells of mothers and their children. That study adds: From each mother came over 8 million TCR beta CDR3 reads, and from each child came roughly 2.9 million.

The chain employs TRBV18 and TRBJ1-4; D is possibly TRBD1 (5 bases). This receptor was identified in a boy aged 5-17 years in good health. The sequencing input was blood. This CDR3 is CASSSEWGFDEKLFF. The CDR3 region has the DNA TGTGCCAGCTCATCGGAGTGGGGGTTTGATGAAAAACTGTTTTTT.